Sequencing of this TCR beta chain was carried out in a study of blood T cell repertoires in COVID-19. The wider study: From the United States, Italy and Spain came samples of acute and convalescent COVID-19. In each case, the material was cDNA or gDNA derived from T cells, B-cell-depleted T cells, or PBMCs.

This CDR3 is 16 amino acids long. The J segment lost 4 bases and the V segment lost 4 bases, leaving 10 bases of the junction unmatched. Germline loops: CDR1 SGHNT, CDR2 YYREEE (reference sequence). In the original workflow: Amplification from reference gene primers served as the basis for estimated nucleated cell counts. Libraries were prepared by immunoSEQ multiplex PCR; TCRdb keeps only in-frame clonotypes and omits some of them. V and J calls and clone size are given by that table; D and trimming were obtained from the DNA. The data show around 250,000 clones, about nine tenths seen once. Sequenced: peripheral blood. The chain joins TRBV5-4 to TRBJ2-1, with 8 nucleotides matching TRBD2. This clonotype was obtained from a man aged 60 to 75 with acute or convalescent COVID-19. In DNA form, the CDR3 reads TGTGCCAGCAGCCCCCCGGGGGGGGCGAGGTACAATGAGCAGTTCTTC. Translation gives CASSPPGGARYNEQFF.